Each of the 21 T cell receptor beta chains below was sequenced from the same sample in a study of shared clonotypes between healthy human individuals. Repertoires were generated with immunoSEQ multiplex PCR, while TCRdb's copy carries only in-frame clones and drops some. There are roughly 2 million clones in the sample; roughly 95% occur only once, and roughly 0.13% lies in the top ten. The sample comprised naive CD4+ T cells sorted from blood. Noted subset: CD45RA+ positively selected. These receptor sequences come from a man aged 18-30 years in good health.

The chain carries TRBV9 and TRBJ2-3, with D possibly matching TRBD2 (6 bases). V was cut by 6 bases and J by 3 bases, with 14 bases left in between. The CDR3 runs 14 residues. Looked up from germline, CDR1 is SGDLS and CDR2 is YYNGEE. The CDR3 nucleotides are TGTGCCAGCACCGGAAGGGGACTTACAGATACGCAGTATTTT. It specifies CASTGRGLTDTQYF.

The rearrangement links TRBV10-3 to TRBJ1-2; D is unresolved. With 5 bases removed from V and 6 bases from J, the gap between germline ends came to 10 bases. The CDR3 contains 12 residues. Germline V lookup: CDR1 ENHRY, CDR2 SYGVKD. The CDR3 DNA is TGTGCCATCAGTCCATCAGGCCATGGCTACACCTTC. Its protein is CAISPSGHGYTF.

A word on this clone: Distinct nucleotide sequences in the sample also encode this CDR3. The J gene is TRBJ2-3, the V gene TRBV5-1; the D gene is possibly TRBD2 (5 bases). Germline CDR1 reads SGHRS; CDR2 reads YFSETQ. Trimming took off 1 base at V and 4 bases at J, with 10 bases between the two ends. CDR3 size: 14 residues. The DNA of the CDR3 is TGCGCCAGCAGCTTGATCCCTAGCCCAGATACGCAGTATTTT. Amino acids: CASSLIPSPDTQYF.

The chain joins TRBV25-1 to TRBJ1-3; weak D call: TRBD1 (5 bases). This CDR3 has 13 amino acids. The V end was cut by 6 bases, the J end by 3 bases, with 9 bases between. CDR1 is MGHDK and CDR2 is SYGVNS in the germline V gene. In DNA, the CDR3 is TGTGCCAGCAGCCCGGGGGTTGGAAACACCATATATTTT. It specifies CASSPGVGNTIYF.

The chain links TRBV19 to TRBJ2-7; possibly TRBD2 for D (6 bases). CDR1 and CDR2 from the germline V gene are LNHDA and SQIVND (reference sequence). The length of the CDR3 is 14 residues. The germline V and J ends were trimmed by 3 bases and 2 bases, with 11 bases remaining between them. The CDR3 loop is CASSMEGRAYEQYF. The CDR3 nucleotides are TGTGCCAGTAGTATGGAGGGCAGGGCCTACGAGCAGTACTTC.

The chain carries TRBV29-1 and TRBJ1-5; TRBD1 matches 10 bases. The germline V gene encodes CDR1 SQVTM and CDR2 ANQGSEA. There are 13 residues in the CDR3. V was clipped by 6 bases and J by 5 bases; unmatched bases: 4. CDR3 loop: CSVGQGGHQPQHF. The DNA for the CDR3 is TGCAGCGTCGGACAGGGGGGGCATCAGCCCCAGCATTTT.

The V and J genes are TRBV5-1 and TRBJ1-6, with 7 bases lining up with TRBD1. Germline lookup yields CDR1 SGHRS and CDR2 YFSETQ. V lost 0 bases and J lost 11; bases outside the gene matches: 2. The CDR3 covers 13 residues. CDR3 sequence: CASSLGQGPPLHF. The CDR3 DNA reads as TGCGCCAGCAGCTTGGGACAGGGTCCACCCCTCCACTTT. Complete variable domain (other parts from reference TRBV5-1 and TRBJ1-6): KAGVTQTPRYLIKTRGQQVTLSCSPISGHRSVSWYQQTPGQGLQFLFEYFSETQRNKGNFPGRFSGRQFSNSRSEMNVSTLELGDSALYLCASSLGQGPPLHFGNGTRLTVT.

V and J are TRBV5-1 and TRBJ2-7; 9 nucleotides align to TRBD2. V shed 4 bases and J 6 bases; nucleotides not matched to a gene: 11. The CDR3 extends over 15 amino acids. Germline CDR1 SGHRS, CDR2 YFSETQ. The DNA for the CDR3 is TGCGCCAGCAGCCACGGTAGCGGGGGTCCTGGCGAGCAGTACTTC. Translated: CASSHGSGGPGEQYF.

The chain links TRBV6-1 to TRBJ2-2; D is unresolved. Looked up from germline, CDR1 is MNHNS and CDR2 is SASEGT. V was shortened by 1 base and J by 4 bases, with 10 bases between the two germline ends. The CDR3 length is 15 residues. This CDR3 is CASSEVAGFTGELFF. CDR3 in DNA: TGTGCCAGCAGTGAAGTGGCAGGATTCACCGGGGAGCTGTTTTTT.

The CDR3 bases are TGTGCCAGCAGCTTAGGACCGCAGGGAGGGGATACGCAGTATTTT. Amino acids: CASSLGPQGGDTQYF. The chain recombines TRBV7-2 with TRBJ2-3, with 7 bases identical to TRBD2. V was clipped by 1 base and J by 6 bases; unmatched bases: 7. Looked up from germline, CDR1 is SGHTA and CDR2 is FQGNSA. The CDR3 length is 15 residues. Variable domain in full (rest from reference TRBV7-2 and TRBJ2-3): GAGVSQSPSNKVTEKGKDVELRCDPISGHTALYWYRQSLGQGLEFLIYFQGNSAPDKSGLPSDRFSAERTGGSVSTLTIQRTQQEDSAVYLCASSLGPQGGDTQYFGPGTRLTVL.

The J gene is TRBJ2-5, the V gene TRBV7-2; weak D call: TRBD1 (5 bases). This CDR3 is 15 amino acids long. The germline V gene encodes CDR1 SGHTA and CDR2 FQGNSA. V was shortened by 1 base and J by 4 bases, with 13 bases between the two germline ends. The CDR3 region is CASSLVGRVIETQYF. In DNA, the CDR3 is TGTGCCAGCAGCTTAGTGGGCAGGGTGATAGAGACCCAGTACTTC.

The rearrangement uses TRBV18 and TRBJ2-1, with TRBD2 matching 12 bases. V trimming: 6 bases; J trimming: 8 bases; junction bases outside the gene matches: 8. Looked up from germline, CDR1 is KGHSH and CDR2 is LQKENI. This CDR3 has 15 amino acids. CDR3 coding DNA: TGTGCCAGCTCGGTCGGACTAGCGGGACGCGATGAGCAGTTCTTC. Translating it yields CASSVGLAGRDEQFF.

V gene TRBV27 combines with J gene TRBJ2-5, with 11 positions matching TRBD1. V gave up 5 bases and J gave up 7 bases; unmatched junction bases: 3. The CDR3 contains 13 residues. The germline gives CDR1 MNHEY, CDR2 SMNVEV (reference sequence). The CDR3 protein is CASSVGTGGTQYF. Here the CDR3 DNA reads TGTGCCAGCAGTGTCGGGACAGGGGGGACCCAGTACTTC.

The chain links TRBV6-1 to TRBJ2-5, with no clear D. Per the germline V gene, CDR1 is MNHNS and CDR2 is SASEGT. CDR3 length equals 16 residues. V dropped 4 bases and J dropped 2 bases, with 17 bases sitting between them. This chain's CDR3 is CASSAQDSSPQETQYF. The CDR3 DNA sequence: TGTGCCAGCAGTGCCCAAGACTCTTCCCCACAAGAGACCCAGTACTTC.

The rearrangement uses TRBV7-9 and TRBJ1-2; no reliable D call. This CDR3 has 15 amino acids. Germline V gene sequence: CDR1 SEHNR, CDR2 FQNEAQ (reference sequence). V was trimmed by 2 bases and J by 2 bases, leaving 12 bases between them. The CDR3 nucleotides read TGTGCCAGCAGCTTAAAGGCAGAACCAAACTATGGCTACACCTTC. Translating it yields CASSLKAEPNYGYTF.

The chain has TRBV28 and TRBJ1-1; D gene unclear. V shed 5 bases and J shed 0 bases, with 10 bases lying between them. This CDR3 is 14 amino acids long. The germline V gene encodes CDR1 MDHEN and CDR2 SYDVKM. Here the CDR3 reads CASSPPHMNTEAFF. CDR3 in DNA: TGTGCCAGCAGTCCTCCCCACATGAACACTGAAGCTTTCTTT.

The chain uses TRBV5-6 and TRBJ1-2; 8 positions agree with TRBD1. The CDR3 contains 13 residues. Germline V CDR1 and CDR2: SGHDT, YYEEEE. V shed 4 bases and J 8 bases; nucleotides not matched to a gene: 7. CDR3 in amino acids: CASSPDRAMGYTF. The CDR3 nucleotides are TGTGCCAGCAGCCCGGACAGGGCGATGGGCTACACCTTC. Complete variable domain (other parts from reference TRBV5-6 and TRBJ1-2): DAGVTQSPTHLIKTRGQQVTLRCSPKSGHDTVSWYQQALGQGPQFIFQYYEEEERQRGNFPDRFSGHQFPNYSSELNVNALLLGDSALYLCASSPDRAMGYTFGSGTRLTVV.

The CDR3 spells CASTRTQGHEQETQYF. The DNA of the CDR3 is TGTGCCAGTACAAGAACACAGGGGCATGAACAAGAGACCCAGTACTTC. The chain has TRBV9 and TRBJ2-5, with 7 nucleotides matching TRBD1. The CDR3 extends over 16 amino acids. Germline CDR1 and CDR2: SGDLS and YYNGEE. The ends lost 8 bases at V and 2 bases at J; junction bases unmatched: 15.

This clone was picked up one time. The same CDR3 arises from other DNA sequences in this sample as well. This chain joins TRBV18 and TRBJ2-7; D is unresolved. The ends were cut back, 2 bases at V and 0 bases at J, with 11 bases in the middle. Germline CDR1 KGHSH, CDR2 LQKENI. The CDR3 covers 15 residues. The CDR3 is CASSPGQVISYEQYF. CDR3 in DNA: TGTGCCAGCTCACCAGGGCAGGTGATCTCCTACGAGCAGTACTTC.

CDR3 nucleotide sequence: TGTGCCAGCAACAAAGCCGGGGGGAACTATGGCTACACCTTC. Amino acids: CASNKAGGNYGYTF. The J gene is TRBJ1-2, the V gene TRBV28; weak D call: TRBD1 (5 bases). CDR3 length equals 14 residues. V lost 7 bases to trimming and J lost 2 bases, with 14 bases between them. Looked up from germline, CDR1 is MDHEN and CDR2 is SYDVKM.

With respect to this clone: Other DNA sequences within the sample encode an identical CDR3. J is TRBJ2-6 and V is TRBV5-1; D tentatively fits TRBD1 or TRBD2 (5 bases each). V was pared by 1 base and J by 2 bases, with 10 bases between. Germline V gene lookup returns CDR1 SGHRS and CDR2 YFSETQ. The CDR3 totals 16 residues. CDR3 protein: CASSLTGGTGANVLTF. The CDR3 DNA follows: TGCGCCAGCAGCTTGACAGGAGGAACTGGGGCCAACGTCCTGACTTTC.